The entry below gives a single TCR beta chain sequence along with its context. The sample originates from a study of cytomegalovirus exposure and HLA in healthy donors. Trimming left V 4 bases short and J 7 bases short, with 22 bases between. CDR3 length: 17 residues. Germline CDR1 and CDR2: MDHEN and SYDVKM. It was with 60 Vbeta and 13 Jbeta primers that the PCR ran. This table comes from immunoSEQ multiplex PCR, and its TCRdb copy is limited to in-frame clones, with some not included. The sample has tens of thousands of clones; roughly 78% are singletons. The receptor was derived from a male donor in good health and CMV-seropositive. Sample: PBMCs. This chain links TRBV28 with TRBJ1-4; no reliable D call. The CDR3 loop reads CASSSYADGELGEKLFF. The CDR3 bases are TGTGCCAGCAGTTCCTACGCCGACGGGGAGTTGGGTGAAAAACTGTTTTTT.